The present T cell receptor (beta chain) was sequenced within a study of siplizumab effects on memory and regulatory T cells. Sequencing was performed with immunoSEQ multiplex PCR; in TCRdb, only in-frame clones are kept and a portion is missing. Here the sample spans about 100,000 clones, about 90% being singletons. Germline V gene data show CDR1 as SGHRS and CDR2 as YFSETQ. The CDR3 extends over 15 amino acids. V lost 0 bases and J lost 0, with 7 bases in between. The source material was CD4+ T cells sorted from blood. V and J are TRBV5-1 and TRBJ1-5; D is unclear. The receptor was derived from a human donor in good health. CDR3 nucleotides: TGCGCCAGCAGCTTGGAACCCGGTAGCAATCAGCCCCAGCATTTT. This gives the protein CASSLEPGSNQPQHF.